This T cell receptor beta chain was found in a study of T cell repertoires in cytomegalovirus infection. Study-level information: In public TCR beta signatures, there were indications of both CMV infection and matching HLA type.

This clonotype has a count of ten or more. Its matching antigen is unknown. TCRdb passed the reads through MiXCR, listing each CDR3 protein once. The sample shows some 350,000 distinct CDR3 sequences, about a sixth of them seen only once. The V end lost 2 bases, the J end lost 1 base, and 5 bases lay between the germline ends. CDR1 and CDR2 (germline): LNHDA, SQIVND (reference sequence). The CDR3 runs to 13 residues. Whole-study results and caveats: Based on cumulative public TCR beta family frequency, carriers of CMV plus the relevant HLA were identified. The response measured ex vivo was dominated by TCR beta clonotypes (HLA-C-restricted and CMV-specific).

V gene TRBV19 combines with J gene TRBJ1-1; D not certain. Sequencing was carried out using PBMCs. This TCR came from a human donor in good health (CMV status not recorded). Some clones in this sample may be carry-over from other donors' samples. The CDR3 region is CASSISKNTEAFF. The CDR3 nucleotides read TGTGCCAGTAGTATATCCAAGAACACTGAAGCTTTCTTT.